This T cell receptor beta chain originates from a study of blood T cell repertoires in COVID-19. In the study overall: Sites in the United States, Italy and Spain provided acute and convalescent COVID-19 samples.

J was trimmed by 3 bases and V by 8 bases; bases with no gene match: 7. Germline V CDR1 and CDR2: SEHNR, FQNEAQ (reference sequence). CDR3 length: 15 residues. Using immunoSEQ multiplex PCR, the repertoire was profiled, and TCRdb retains in-frame clones only, with some absent. The sample lists some 300,000 clones; more than 85% were seen once. A case of COVID-19 had been met by exposed participants within 2 weeks before study entry. The source of this sequence is a woman aged 25 to 45 who had been exposed to COVID-19. The sample consisted of PBMCs or T cells enriched from blood (not recorded which). The chain links TRBV7-9 to TRBJ2-2; 9 nucleotides agree with TRBD1. The CDR3 reads CASGVRDRDTGELFF. Here the CDR3 DNA reads TGTGCCAGCGGGGTCCGGGACAGGGACACCGGGGAGCTGTTTTTT.